The source of this TCR beta chain is a study of cytomegalovirus exposure and HLA in healthy donors. Amplification used 60 Vbeta primers and 13 Jbeta primers. Clones were sequenced by immunoSEQ multiplex PCR, and TCRdb holds only the in-frame ones, with some missing. The sample shows about 150,000 clones, roughly three quarters of them seen only once. This clone showed up just a few times. CDR3 length: 15 residues. Germline V lookup: CDR1 LNHDA, CDR2 SQIVND (reference sequence). Trimming pared 1 base from V and 5 bases from J, leaving 14 bases between. This receptor was taken from a young man in good health and CMV-seropositive. The rearrangement uses TRBV19 and TRBJ1-1, with D perhaps TRBD1 (6 bases). The specimen sequenced was PBMCs. DNA of the CDR3: TGTGCCAGTAGTATAGGGACAGCATCGAGAACTGAAGCTTTCTTT. This sequence encodes CASSIGTASRTEAFF.